This TCR beta chain came from a study of blood T cell repertoires in COVID-19. This clone was recorded a few times. Cohort placement rested on clinical history that participants reported themselves. Data came from immunoSEQ multiplex PCR; TCRdb stores just in-frame clones and leaves some out. Among 150,000 to 200,000 clones listed, around four fifths were seen once. Germline CDR1 reads SQVTM; CDR2 reads ANQGSEA. J lost 0 bases, V lost 5 bases, and 10 bases had no gene match. The CDR3 spans 18 residues. The source of this sequence is a man aged 40-50 years who had recovered from COVID-19. Sequenced sample: PBMCs or T cells enriched from blood (not recorded which). The chain links TRBV29-1 to TRBJ2-1; 13 bases are shared with TRBD2. The CDR3 coding sequence is TGCAGCGTTCGTAAAACTAGCGGGAGGGAAAGCTCCTACAATGAGCAGTTCTTC. The encoded protein is CSVRKTSGRESSYNEQFF.